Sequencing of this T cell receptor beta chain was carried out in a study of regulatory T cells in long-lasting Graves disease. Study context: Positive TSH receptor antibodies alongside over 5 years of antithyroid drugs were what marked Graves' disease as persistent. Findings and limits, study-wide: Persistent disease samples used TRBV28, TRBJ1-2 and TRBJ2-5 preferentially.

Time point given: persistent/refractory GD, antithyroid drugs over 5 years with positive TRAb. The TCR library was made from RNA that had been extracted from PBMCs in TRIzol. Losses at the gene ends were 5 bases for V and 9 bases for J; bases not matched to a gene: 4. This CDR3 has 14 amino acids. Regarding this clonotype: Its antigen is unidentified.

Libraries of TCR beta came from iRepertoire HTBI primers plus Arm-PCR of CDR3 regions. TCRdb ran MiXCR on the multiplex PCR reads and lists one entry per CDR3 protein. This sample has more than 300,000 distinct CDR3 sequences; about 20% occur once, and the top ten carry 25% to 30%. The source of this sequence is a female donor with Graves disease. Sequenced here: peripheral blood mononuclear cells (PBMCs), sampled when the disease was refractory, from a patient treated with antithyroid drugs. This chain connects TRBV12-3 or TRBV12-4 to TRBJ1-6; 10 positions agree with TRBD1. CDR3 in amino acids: CASSPGQGTSPLHF. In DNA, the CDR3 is TGTGCCAGCAGTCCGGGACAGGGGACTTCACCCCTCCACTTT.